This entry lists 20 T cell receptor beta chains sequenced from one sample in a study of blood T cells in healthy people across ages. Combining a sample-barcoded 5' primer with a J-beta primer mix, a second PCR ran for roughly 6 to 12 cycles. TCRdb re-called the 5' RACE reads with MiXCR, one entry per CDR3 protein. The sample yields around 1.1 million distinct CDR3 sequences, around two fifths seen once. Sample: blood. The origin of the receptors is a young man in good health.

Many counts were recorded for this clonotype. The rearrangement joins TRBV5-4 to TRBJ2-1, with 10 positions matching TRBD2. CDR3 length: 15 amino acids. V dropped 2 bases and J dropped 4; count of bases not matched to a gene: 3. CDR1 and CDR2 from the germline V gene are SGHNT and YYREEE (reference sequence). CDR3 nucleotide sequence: TGTGCCAGCAGCTTTAGCGGGGGGCCTTACAATGAGCAGTTCTTC. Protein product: CASSFSGGPYNEQFF.

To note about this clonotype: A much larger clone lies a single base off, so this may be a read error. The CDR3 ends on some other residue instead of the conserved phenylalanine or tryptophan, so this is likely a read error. CDR3 coding DNA: TGTGCCAGCAGTCCCACGGTCGGGGGATTCTATGGCTACACCTGC. This translates into CASSPTVGGFYGYTC. V usage is TRBV27 and J usage is TRBJ1-2; maybe TRBD1 (5 bases). Germline V CDR1 and CDR2: MNHEY, SMNVEV (reference sequence). V lost 5 bases and J lost 4, with 17 bases in between. This CDR3 spans 15 amino acids.

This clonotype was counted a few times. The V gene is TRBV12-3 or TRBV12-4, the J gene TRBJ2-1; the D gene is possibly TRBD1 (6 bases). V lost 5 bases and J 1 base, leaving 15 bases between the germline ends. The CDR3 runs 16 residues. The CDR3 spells CASSQTGTKSYNEQFF. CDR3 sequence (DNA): TGTGCCAGCAGTCAAACCGGGACAAAATCCTACAATGAGCAGTTCTTC.

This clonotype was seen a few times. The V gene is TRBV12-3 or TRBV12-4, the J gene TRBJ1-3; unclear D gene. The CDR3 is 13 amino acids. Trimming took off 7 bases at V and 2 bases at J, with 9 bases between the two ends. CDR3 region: CASTAAPGNTIYF. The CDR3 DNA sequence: TGTGCCAGCACCGCAGCTCCTGGAAACACCATATATTTT.

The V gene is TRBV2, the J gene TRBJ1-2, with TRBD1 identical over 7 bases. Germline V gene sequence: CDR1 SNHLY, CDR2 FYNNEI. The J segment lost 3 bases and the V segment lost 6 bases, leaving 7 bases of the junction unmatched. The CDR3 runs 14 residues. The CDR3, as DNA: TGTGCCAGCAGCAGACAGGGAATGGACTATGGCTACACCTTC. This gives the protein CASSRQGMDYGYTF.

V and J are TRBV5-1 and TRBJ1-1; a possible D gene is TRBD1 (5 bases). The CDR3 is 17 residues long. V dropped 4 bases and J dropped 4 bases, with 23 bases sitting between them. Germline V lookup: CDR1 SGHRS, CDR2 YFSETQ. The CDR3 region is CASSPAGGVATGTEAFF. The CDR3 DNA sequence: TGCGCCAGCAGCCCCGCGGGGGGGGTCGCAACCGGCACTGAAGCTTTCTTT. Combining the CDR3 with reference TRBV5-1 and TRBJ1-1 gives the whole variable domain KAGVTQTPRYLIKTRGQQVTLSCSPISGHRSVSWYQQTPGQGLQFLFEYFSETQRNKGNFPGRFSGRQFSNSRSEMNVSTLELGDSALYLCASSPAGGVATGTEAFFGQGTRLTVV.

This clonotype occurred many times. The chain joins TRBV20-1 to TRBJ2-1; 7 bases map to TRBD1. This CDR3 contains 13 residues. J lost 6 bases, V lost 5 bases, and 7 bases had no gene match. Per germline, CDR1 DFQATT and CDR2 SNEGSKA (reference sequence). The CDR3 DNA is TGCAGTGCTGATGACAGGGAGAGCAATGAGCAGTTCTTC. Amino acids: CSADDRESNEQFF.

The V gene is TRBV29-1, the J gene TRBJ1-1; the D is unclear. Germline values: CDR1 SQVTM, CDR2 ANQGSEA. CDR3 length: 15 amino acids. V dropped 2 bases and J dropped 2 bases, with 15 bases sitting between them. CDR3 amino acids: CSVEISSASNTEAFF. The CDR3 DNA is TGCAGCGTTGAAATTTCGTCAGCATCTAACACTGAAGCTTTCTTT.

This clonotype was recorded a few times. CDR3 region: CSAGRGRMNTEAFF. The CDR3 bases are TGCAGTGCGGGCAGGGGGCGGATGAACACTGAAGCTTTCTTT. The genes are TRBV20-1 and TRBJ1-1; 8 positions match TRBD1. The CDR3 is made up of 14 amino acids. V shed 6 bases, J shed 0 bases, and the junction held 6 bases outside the gene matches. Germline V gene data show CDR1 as DFQATT and CDR2 as SNEGSKA (reference sequence).

The chain's CDR3 is CASSVGLQGGETQYF. CDR3 bases: TGCGCCAGCAGCGTGGGACTCCAGGGGGGGGAGACCCAGTACTTC. The chain combines TRBV5-1 with TRBJ2-5, with D perhaps matching TRBD1 or TRBD2 (7 bases each). Trimming pared 4 bases from V and 5 bases from J, leaving 18 bases between. This CDR3 is 15 amino acids long. Germline assignment: CDR1 SGHRS and CDR2 YFSETQ.

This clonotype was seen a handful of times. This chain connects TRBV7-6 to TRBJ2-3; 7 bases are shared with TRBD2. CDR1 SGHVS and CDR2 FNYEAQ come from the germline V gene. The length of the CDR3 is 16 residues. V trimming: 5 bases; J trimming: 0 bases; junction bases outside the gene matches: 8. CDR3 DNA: TGTGCCAGCAGCACCCTAGCGGCGACTAGCACAGATACGCAGTATTTT. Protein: CASSTLAATSTDTQYF.

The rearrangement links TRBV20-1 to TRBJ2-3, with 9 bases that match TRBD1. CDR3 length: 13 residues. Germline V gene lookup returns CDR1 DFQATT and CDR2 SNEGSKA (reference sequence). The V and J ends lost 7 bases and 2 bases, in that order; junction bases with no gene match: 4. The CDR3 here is CSGDRAPTDTQYF. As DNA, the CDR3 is TGCAGTGGGGACAGGGCCCCCACAGATACGCAGTATTTT.

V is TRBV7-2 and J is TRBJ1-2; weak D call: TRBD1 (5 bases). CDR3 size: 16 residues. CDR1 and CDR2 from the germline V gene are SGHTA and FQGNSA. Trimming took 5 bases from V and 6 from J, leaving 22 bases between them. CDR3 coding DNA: TGTGCCAGCAGCCCAAATATCGGGGGAGGAAGTGATGGCTACACCTTC. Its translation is CASSPNIGGGSDGYTF. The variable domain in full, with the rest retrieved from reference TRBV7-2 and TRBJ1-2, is GAGVSQSPSNKVTEKGKDVELRCDPISGHTALYWYRQSLGQGLEFLIYFQGNSAPDKSGLPSDRFSAERTGGSVSTLTIQRTQQEDSAVYLCASSPNIGGGSDGYTFGSGTRLTVV.

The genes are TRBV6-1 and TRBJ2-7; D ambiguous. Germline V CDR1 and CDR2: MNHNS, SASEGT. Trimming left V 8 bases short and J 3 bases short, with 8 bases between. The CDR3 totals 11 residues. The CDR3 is CASESGYEQYF. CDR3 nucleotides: TGTGCCAGCGAATCAGGCTACGAGCAGTACTTC.

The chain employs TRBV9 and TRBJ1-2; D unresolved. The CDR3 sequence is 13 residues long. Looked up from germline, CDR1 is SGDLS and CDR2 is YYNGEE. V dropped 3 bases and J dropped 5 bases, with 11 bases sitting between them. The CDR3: CASSGGFDYGYTF. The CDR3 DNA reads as TGTGCCAGCAGCGGGGGTTTTGATTATGGCTACACCTTC.

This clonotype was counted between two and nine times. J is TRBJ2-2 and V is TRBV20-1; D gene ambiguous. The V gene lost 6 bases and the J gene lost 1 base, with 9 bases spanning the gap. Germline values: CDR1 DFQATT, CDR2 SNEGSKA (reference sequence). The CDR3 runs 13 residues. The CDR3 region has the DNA TGCAGTGCAAGACCTCAGAACACCGGGGAGCTGTTTTTT. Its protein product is CSARPQNTGELFF.

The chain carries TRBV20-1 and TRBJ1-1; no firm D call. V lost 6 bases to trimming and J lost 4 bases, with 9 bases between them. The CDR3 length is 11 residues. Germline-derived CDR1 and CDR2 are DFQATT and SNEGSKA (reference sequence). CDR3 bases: TGCAGTGCCCATCCCCGCACTGAAGCTTTCTTT. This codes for CSAHPRTEAFF.

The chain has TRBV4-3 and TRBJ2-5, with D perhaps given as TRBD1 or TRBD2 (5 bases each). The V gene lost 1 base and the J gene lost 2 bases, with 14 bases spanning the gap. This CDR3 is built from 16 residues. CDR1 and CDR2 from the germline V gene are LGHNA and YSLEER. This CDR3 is CASSQVGHGTQETQYF. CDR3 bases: TGCGCCAGCAGCCAAGTTGGGCACGGGACGCAAGAGACCCAGTACTTC.

Here the CDR3 DNA reads TGCAGTGCTAGAACGGGACAGGGGGCGAGTGAAGCTTTCTTT. This sequence encodes CSARTGQGASEAFF. This sequence joins TRBV20-1 and TRBJ1-1; 12 bases agree with TRBD1. Germline lookup yields CDR1 DFQATT and CDR2 SNEGSKA (reference sequence). This CDR3 has 14 residues. V was clipped by 2 bases and J by 7 bases; unmatched bases: 5.

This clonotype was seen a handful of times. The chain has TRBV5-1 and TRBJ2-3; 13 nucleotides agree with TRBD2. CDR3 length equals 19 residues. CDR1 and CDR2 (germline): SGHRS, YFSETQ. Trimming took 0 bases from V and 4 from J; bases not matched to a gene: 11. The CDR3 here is CASSLGNSGTSGVADTQYF. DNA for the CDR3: TGCGCCAGCAGCTTGGGTAATTCCGGGACTAGCGGGGTAGCAGATACGCAGTATTTT.